One and the same sample provided the 2 T cell receptor beta chains below, sequenced in a study of cytomegalovirus exposure and HLA in healthy donors. Amplification used 60 Vbeta primers and 13 Jbeta primers. TCRdb's table, derived via immunoSEQ multiplex PCR, lists solely in-frame clones and lacks some. The top ten hold approximately 2.6% of the sample, which has roughly 71,000 clones, 62% seen once. Sequencing used PBMCs. The receptors originated from a man younger than 45 in good health and CMV-seronegative.

V gene TRBV6-8 combines with J gene TRBJ2-5; D may be TRBD2 (5 bases). Trimming removed 9 bases at V and 4 bases at J, with 12 bases between. Germline assignment: CDR1 MNHGY and CDR2 SAAAGT. The CDR3 loop spans 12 amino acids. The CDR3 sequence: CASPDRGETQYF. CDR3 coding DNA: TGTGCCAGTCCCGATCGGGGAGAGACCCAGTACTTC.

This clone was detected only a few times. V usage is TRBV15 and J usage is TRBJ2-7; TRBD1 is a possible D gene (5 bases). Deletions cut 4 bases from V and 0 bases from J, with 10 bases between. The V gene's germline CDR1 is LNHNV and CDR2 YYDKDF (reference sequence). The CDR3 length is 14 residues. The chain's CDR3 is CATSTLTGSYEQYF. The CDR3, as DNA: TGTGCCACCAGCACCCTCACAGGCTCCTACGAGCAGTACTTC. Based on the CDR3 plus reference TRBV15 and TRBJ2-7, the full variable domain is DAMVIQNPRYQVTQFGKPVTLSCSQTLNHNVMYWYQQKSSQAPKLLFHYYDKDFNNEADTPDNFQSRRPNTSFCFLDIRSPGLGDTAMYLCATSTLTGSYEQYFGPGTRLTVT.